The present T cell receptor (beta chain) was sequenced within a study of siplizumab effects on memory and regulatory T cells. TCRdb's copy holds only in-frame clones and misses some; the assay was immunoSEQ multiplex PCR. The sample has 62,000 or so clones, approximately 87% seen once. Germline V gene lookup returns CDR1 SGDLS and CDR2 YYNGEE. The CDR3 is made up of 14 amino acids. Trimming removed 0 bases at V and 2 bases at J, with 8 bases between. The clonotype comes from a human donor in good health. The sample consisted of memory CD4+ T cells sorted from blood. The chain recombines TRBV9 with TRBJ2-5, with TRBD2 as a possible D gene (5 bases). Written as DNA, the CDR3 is TGTGCCAGCAGCGTAGGAGGGATACAAGAGACCCAGTACTTC. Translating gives CASSVGGIQETQYF.